This T cell receptor beta chain derives from a study of T cell clonality in common variable immunodeficiency. The trim removed 8 bases at V and 0 bases at J, leaving 2 bases unmatched. Germline lookup yields CDR1 SGHAT and CDR2 FQNNGV. CDR3 length equals 14 residues. This clone was counted at least ten times. Its specificity is not known. The read finishes 3 residues shy of the CDR3 end, and the germline J gene is used to complete it. This table comes from immunoSEQ multiplex PCR, and its TCRdb copy is limited to in-frame clones, with some not included. The repertoire has about 47,000 clones, none seen only once; the ten largest take about 0.67%. Points from the study as a whole: Shared TCRbeta clones were fewer between CVID subjects than controls.

Heparinized whole blood, about 4.5 to 9 ml, came from each donor. Sequencing was performed on peripheral blood mononuclear cells. This rearrangement joins TRBV11-2 to TRBJ2-7, with TRBD2 matching 12 bases. The TCR sequence derives from a person aged 18 to 75 in good health. The sequenced part of the CDR3 DNA is TGTGCCAGCCAGACTAGCGGGAGCTCCTACGAG. Residues: CASQTSGSSYE. The whole CDR3 sequence is CASQTSGSSYEQYF.